The sequence of this TCR beta chain was determined in a study of naive and memory T cell subsets. The beta constant-region primer was an equimolar mix of two oligonucleotides covering TRBC1 and TRBC2. Four rounds of PCR amplified the ligated cDNA using nested alpha and beta constant-region primers plus SP2. A 12-nucleotide UMI and the SP2 primer were added to the cDNA 3' end by oligonucleotide ligation. TCRdb fed the UMI-ligation and nested PCR reads into MiXCR, producing one record per CDR3 protein. The repertoire has over 100,000 distinct CDR3 sequences, around 13% of them found once; the top ten carry 2.8%. V was clipped by 6 bases and J by 0 bases, with 9 bases between them. The length of the CDR3 is 13 residues. Concerning this clonotype itself: As yet, its antigen is unknown.

Whole-study results and caveats: From naive to CM, EM and EMRA, diversity decreased and Gini increased. Activation and differentiation may alter RNA-based TCR counts. Naive repertoires, especially CD8, held a few larger clonotypes, possibly memory cells re-expressing CD45RA.

Cells stained for CD3, CD4, CD8, CD45RA and CD27 were sorted into four subsets. Source material: naive CD8+ T cells from blood. The rearrangement joins TRBV12-3 or TRBV12-4 to TRBJ2-7, with D hard to call. The clonotype was recovered from a human donor in good health. CDR3 bases: TGTGCCAGCAGCCCGGCTATCTCCTACGAGCAGTACTTC. It specifies CASSPAISYEQYF.